This TCR beta chain was obtained from a study of T-cell reconstitution after alpha-beta-depleted transplantation in children (TCRdb year 2016). Turning to the overall study: The study quantitatively tracked T-cell immune reconstitution after TCRalphabeta/CD19-depleted allogeneic hematopoietic cell transplantation in children using TCR repertoire profiling.

Libraries came from PCR. TCRdb names Illumina HiSeq 2500 as the instrument used. TCR library preparation used molecular barcoding, with unique molecular identifiers applied to normalize quantification of the TCRbeta repertoire. Using fastp at Q25 and MiXCR, TCRdb reprocessed the public reads and kept productive beta chains. Rows with one shared CDR3 protein collapse into an entry with the most common genes and DNA. The sample includes 250,000 to 300,000 distinct CDR3 sequences, with roughly 9.5% observed a single time. The biggest ten clones account for around 10% of the sample. As encoded in the germline V gene, CDR1 is SGHDN while CDR2 is FVKESK. V sheds 3 bases and J sheds 2 bases, leaving 12 bases between their ends. The CDR3 sequence holds 15 residues, the cysteine and phenylalanine included. Only the CDR3 DNA is retained, 45 bases long and in frame from the first base. This clonotype was counted ten times or more. The clone's antigen remains unknown. One base away there is no much larger clone; base qualities are not given.

This clonotype was sampled from a human donor who donated a stem cell graft to a child with SCID. The sequencing used PBMCs from the stem cell graft donor, collected from the stem cell graft. The chain is encoded by TRBV14 joined to TRBJ2-3; the D region is possibly TRBD1 or TRBD2, each matching across 5 bases. The CDR3 protein: CASSHGTRLTDTQYF. The DNA sequence is as follows: TGTGCCAGCAGCCACGGGACCCGACTCACAGATACGCAGTATTTT. The CDR3 plus the reference TRBV14 and TRBJ2-3 genes for the other parts give the full variable domain: EAGVTQFPSHSVIEKGQTVTLRCDPISGHDNLYWYRRVMGKEIKFLLHFVKESKQDESGMPNNRFLAERTGGTYSTLKVQPAELEDSGVYFCASSHGTRLTDTQYFGPGTRLTVL.